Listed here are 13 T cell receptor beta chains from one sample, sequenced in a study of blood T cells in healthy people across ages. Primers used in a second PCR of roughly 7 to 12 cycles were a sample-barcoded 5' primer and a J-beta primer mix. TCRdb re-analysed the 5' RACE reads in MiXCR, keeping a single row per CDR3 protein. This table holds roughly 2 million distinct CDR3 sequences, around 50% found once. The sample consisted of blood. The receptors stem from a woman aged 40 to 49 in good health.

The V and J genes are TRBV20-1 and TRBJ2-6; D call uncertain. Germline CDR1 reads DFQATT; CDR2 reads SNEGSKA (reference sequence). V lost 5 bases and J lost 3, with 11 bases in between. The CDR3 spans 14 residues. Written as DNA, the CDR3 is TGCAGTGCTTTCAGCGAATTTGGGGCCAACGTCCTGACTTTC. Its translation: CSAFSEFGANVLTF.

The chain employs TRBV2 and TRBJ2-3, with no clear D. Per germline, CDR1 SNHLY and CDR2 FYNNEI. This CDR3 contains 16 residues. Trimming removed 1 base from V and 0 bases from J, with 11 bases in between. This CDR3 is CASSEGLPSSTDTQYF. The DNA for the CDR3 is TGTGCCAGCAGTGAAGGGCTACCTAGTAGCACAGATACGCAGTATTTT. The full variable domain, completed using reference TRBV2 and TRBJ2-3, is EPEVTQTPSHQVTQMGQEVILRCVPISNHLYFYWYRQILGQKVEFLVSFYNNEISEKSEIFDDQFSVERPDGSNFTLKIRSTKLEDSAMYFCASSEGLPSSTDTQYFGPGTRLTVL.

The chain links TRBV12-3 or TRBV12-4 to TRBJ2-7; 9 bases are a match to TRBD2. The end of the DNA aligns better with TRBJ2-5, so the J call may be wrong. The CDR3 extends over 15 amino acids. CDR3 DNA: TGTGCCAGCATCCCCCAAGGTACTAGCGGGGAGACCCAGTACTTC. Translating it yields CASIPQGTSGETQYF.

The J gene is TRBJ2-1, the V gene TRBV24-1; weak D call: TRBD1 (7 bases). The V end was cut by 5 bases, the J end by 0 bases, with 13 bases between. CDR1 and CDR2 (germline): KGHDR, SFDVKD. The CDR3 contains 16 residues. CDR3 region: CATSVAGQSSYNEQFF. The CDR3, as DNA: TGTGCCACCAGTGTTGCGGGACAGAGCTCCTACAATGAGCAGTTCTTC.

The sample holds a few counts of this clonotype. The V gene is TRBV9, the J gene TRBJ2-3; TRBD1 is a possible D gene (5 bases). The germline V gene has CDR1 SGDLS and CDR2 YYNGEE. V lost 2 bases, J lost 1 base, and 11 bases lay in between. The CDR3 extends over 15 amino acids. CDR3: CASSVFDRGTDTQYF. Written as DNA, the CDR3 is TGTGCCAGCAGCGTCTTTGACAGAGGCACAGATACGCAGTATTTT.

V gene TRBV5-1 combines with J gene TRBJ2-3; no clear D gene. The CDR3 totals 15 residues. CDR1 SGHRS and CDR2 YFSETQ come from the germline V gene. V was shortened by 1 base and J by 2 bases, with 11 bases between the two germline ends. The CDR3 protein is CASSLRGVDTDTQYF. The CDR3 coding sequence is TGCGCCAGCAGCTTGAGAGGAGTTGACACAGATACGCAGTATTTT.

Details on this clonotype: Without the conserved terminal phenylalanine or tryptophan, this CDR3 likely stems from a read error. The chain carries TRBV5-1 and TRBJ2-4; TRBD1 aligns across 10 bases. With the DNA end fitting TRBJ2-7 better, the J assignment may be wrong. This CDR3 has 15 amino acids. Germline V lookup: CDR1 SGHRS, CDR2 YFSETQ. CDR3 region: CASSPGTGATYEQYL. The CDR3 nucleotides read TGCGCCAGCAGCCCGGGGACAGGGGCTACCTACGAGCAGTACTTA.

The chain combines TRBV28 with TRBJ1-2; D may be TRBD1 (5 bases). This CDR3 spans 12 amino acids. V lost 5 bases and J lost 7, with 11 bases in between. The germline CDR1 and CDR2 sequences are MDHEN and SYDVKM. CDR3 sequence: CASSTTAFGYTF. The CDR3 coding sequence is TGTGCCAGCAGTACGACAGCGTTTGGCTACACCTTC.

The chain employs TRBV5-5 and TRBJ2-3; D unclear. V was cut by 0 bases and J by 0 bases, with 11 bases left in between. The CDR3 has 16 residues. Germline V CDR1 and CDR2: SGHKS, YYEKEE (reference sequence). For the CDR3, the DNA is TGTGCCAGCAGCTTGGTGCCTGCGATAAGCACAGATACGCAGTATTTT. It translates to CASSLVPAISTDTQYF.

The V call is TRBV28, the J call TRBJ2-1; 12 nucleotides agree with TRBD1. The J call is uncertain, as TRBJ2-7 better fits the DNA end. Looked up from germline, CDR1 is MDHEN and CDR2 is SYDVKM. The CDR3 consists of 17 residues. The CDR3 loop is CASTPSGTGGFYNEQYF. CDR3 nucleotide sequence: TGTGCCAGCACCCCTTCCGGGACAGGGGGCTTTTACAATGAGCAGTACTTC.

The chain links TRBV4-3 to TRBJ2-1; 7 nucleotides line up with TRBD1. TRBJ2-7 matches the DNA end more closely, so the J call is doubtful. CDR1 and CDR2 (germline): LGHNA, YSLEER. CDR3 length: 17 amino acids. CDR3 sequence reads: CASSQGMSGGSYNEQYF. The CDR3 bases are TGCGCCAGCAGCCAAGGCATGTCAGGGGGATCTTACAATGAGCAGTACTTC.

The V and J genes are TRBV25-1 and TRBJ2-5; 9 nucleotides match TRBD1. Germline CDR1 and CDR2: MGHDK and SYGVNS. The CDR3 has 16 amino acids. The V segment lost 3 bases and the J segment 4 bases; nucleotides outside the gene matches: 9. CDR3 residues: CASSEPGTGLIETQYF. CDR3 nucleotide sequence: TGTGCCAGCAGTGAGCCCGGGACAGGGCTGATAGAGACCCAGTACTTC.

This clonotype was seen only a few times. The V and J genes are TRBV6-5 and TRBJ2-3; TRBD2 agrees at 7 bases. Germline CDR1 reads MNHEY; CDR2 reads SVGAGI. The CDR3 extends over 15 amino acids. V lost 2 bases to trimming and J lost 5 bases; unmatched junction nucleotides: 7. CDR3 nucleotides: TGTGCCAGCAGTTACCGTGGACTAGTAGGAGATACGCAGTATTTT. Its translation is CASSYRGLVGDTQYF.